Listed below are T cell receptor beta chains from one sample, sequenced in a study of blood T cell repertoires in COVID-19. Measured with immunoSEQ multiplex PCR; TCRdb has only the in-frame clones, and not every one. The sample consists of around 170,000 clones, under 90% of them appearing once. Sequences were obtained from peripheral blood. The source of these receptors is a man aged 30-40 years with active or convalescent COVID-19. CDR3s include the opening cysteine and the closing phenylalanine or tryptophan. Each record gives: J gene, V gene, D gene, clone size, CDR3 protein, CDR3 DNA. The D gene is left open where the match is weak. Expanded clones are given a class, and other clones once, few, many or no size at all.

J: TRBJ2-3
V: TRBV14
D: -
size: -
CDR3: CASSDLGQGTDTQYF
DNA: TGTGCCAGCAGCGATCTCGGGCAGGGAACAGATACGCAGTATTTT

J: TRBJ2-5
V: TRBV7-9
D: -
size: -
CDR3: CASSRDTRETQYF
DNA: TGTGCCAGCAGCCGGGACACCCGGGAGACCCAGTACTTC

J: TRBJ1-2
V: TRBV9
D: -
size: few
CDR3: CASSVGGAYGYTF
DNA: TGTGCCAGCAGCGTAGGGGGAGCCTATGGCTACACCTTC

J: TRBJ2-4
V: TRBV7-2
D: TRBD2
size: -
CDR3: CASSLPAGVKNIQYF
DNA: TGTGCCAGCAGCTTGCCAGCGGGAGTCAAAAACATTCAGTACTTC

J: TRBJ2-7
V: TRBV6-5
D: TRBD2
size: -
CDR3: CASSLTTSGSYEQYF
DNA: TGTGCCAGCAGTCTCACCACTAGCGGCTCCTACGAGCAGTACTTC

J: TRBJ2-7
V: TRBV10-2
D: TRBD2
size: -
CDR3: CASSGSSGPAYEQYF
DNA: TGCGCCAGCAGTGGTTCTAGCGGGCCCGCCTACGAGCAGTACTTC

J: TRBJ1-1
V: TRBV5-1
D: -
size: -
CDR3: CASSLDPGYTEAFF
DNA: TGCGCCAGCAGCTTGGATCCAGGCTATACTGAAGCTTTCTTT

J: TRBJ2-2
V: TRBV19
D: -
size: -
CDR3: CASSIASGVNTGELFF
DNA: TGTGCCAGTAGTATAGCATCCGGTGTTAACACCGGGGAGCTGTTTTTT

J: TRBJ1-4
V: TRBV28
D: TRBD1
size: -
CDR3: CASSLLFLSGQGGSATNEKLFF
DNA: TGTGCCAGCAGCCTCCTTTTCCTCTCGGGACAGGGGGGCTCCGCAACTAATGAAAAACTGTTTTTT

J: TRBJ2-3
V: TRBV5-1
D: TRBD2
size: -
CDR3: CASSAGLAGGTDTQYF
DNA: TGCGCCAGCAGCGCGGGACTAGCGGGAGGCACAGATACGCAGTATTTT

J: TRBJ1-3
V: TRBV6-1
D: -
size: -
CDR3: CASSEAPGGNSGNTIYF
DNA: TGTGCCAGCAGTGAAGCGCCGGGAGGGAACTCTGGAAACACCATATATTTT

J: TRBJ1-2
V: TRBV7-2
D: -
size: -
CDR3: CASSLTFRRDNYGYTF
DNA: TGTGCCAGCAGCTTAACCTTCCGGCGGGATAACTATGGCTACACCTTC

J: TRBJ2-1
V: TRBV27
D: TRBD1
size: -
CDR3: CASRQQGATYNEQFF
DNA: TGTGCCAGCAGGCAACAGGGGGCCACCTACAATGAGCAGTTCTTC

J: TRBJ1-2
V: TRBV2
D: TRBD1
size: -
CDR3: CASRGQGLNYGYTF
DNA: TGTGCCAGCAGGGGACAGGGGTTAAACTATGGCTACACCTTC

J: TRBJ2-7
V: TRBV5-1
D: -
size: -
CDR3: CASSLVGGSSSYEQYF
DNA: TGCGCCAGCAGCTTGGTCGGGGGATCGAGCTCCTACGAGCAGTACTTC

J: TRBJ1-2
V: TRBV7-9
D: TRBD1
size: -
CDR3: CASSPYDRVGRGYTF
DNA: TGTGCCAGCAGCCCCTACGACAGGGTCGGACGGGGCTACACCTTC

J: TRBJ2-7
V: TRBV3-1/TRBV3-2
D: -
size: few
CDR3: CASQGIQVAEQYF
DNA: TGTGCCAGCCAAGGGATACAGGTAGCCGAGCAGTACTTC

J: TRBJ1-6
V: TRBV18
D: -
size: few
CDR3: CASSSAPRGRDSPLHF
DNA: TGTGCCAGCTCATCGGCGCCGCGGGGCCGGGATTCACCCCTCCACTTT

J: TRBJ1-1
V: TRBV28
D: -
size: -
CDR3: CASTPPGVNTEAFF
DNA: TGTGCCAGCACCCCCCCGGGAGTGAACACTGAAGCTTTCTTT

J: TRBJ1-1
V: TRBV4-3
D: -
size: -
CDR3: CASSQGQVNTEAFF
DNA: TGCGCCAGCAGCCAGGGTCAGGTGAACACTGAAGCTTTCTTT

J: TRBJ2-3
V: TRBV25-1
D: -
size: -
CDR3: CASSAGGTDTQYF
DNA: TGTGCCAGCAGTGCGGGGGGCACAGATACGCAGTATTTT

J: TRBJ2-1
V: TRBV9
D: -
size: -
CDR3: CASSVGASASNEQFF
DNA: TGTGCCAGCAGCGTAGGGGCTAGCGCTAGCAATGAGCAGTTCTTC

J: TRBJ2-7
V: TRBV19
D: TRBD1
size: few
CDR3: CASSHRDRGYEQYF
DNA: TGTGCCAGTAGCCACCGGGACAGGGGGTACGAGCAGTACTTC

J: TRBJ2-7
V: TRBV30
D: -
size: -
CDR3: CAWNRNGPDEQYF
DNA: TGTGCCTGGAACAGAAACGGCCCGGACGAGCAGTACTTC

J: TRBJ2-5
V: TRBV10-2
D: -
size: -
CDR3: CASSEGVVGRTQYF
DNA: TGCGCCAGCAGTGAGGGGGTAGTCGGGAGGACCCAGTACTTC

J: TRBJ1-2
V: TRBV18
D: -
size: once
CDR3: CASSPPVLGANYGYTF
DNA: TGTGCCAGCTCACCACCGGTCCTAGGTGCCAACTATGGCTACACCTTC

J: TRBJ1-6
V: TRBV18
D: -
size: -
CDR3: CASSSFSGESPLHF
DNA: TGTGCCAGCTCTTCCTTTTCAGGGGAATCACCCCTCCACTTT

J: TRBJ1-2
V: TRBV3-1/TRBV3-2
D: -
size: -
CDR3: CASSQGRATNYGYTF
DNA: TGTGCCAGCAGCCAAGGGAGGGCAACTAACTATGGCTACACCTTC

J: TRBJ1-2
V: TRBV27
D: TRBD1
size: once
CDR3: CASSLRGGSNGYTF
DNA: TGTGCCAGCAGTTTAAGAGGGGGCAGCAATGGCTACACCTTC

J: TRBJ1-3
V: TRBV30
D: -
size: -
CDR3: CAWSVSVRGNTIYF
DNA: TGTGCCTGGAGTGTAAGTGTGAGAGGAAACACCATATATTTT

J: TRBJ2-2
V: TRBV6-2/TRBV6-3
D: TRBD1
size: -
CDR3: CASSHFGQGADGELFF
DNA: TGTGCCAGCAGTCATTTCGGGCAGGGGGCCGACGGGGAGCTGTTTTTT

J: TRBJ1-5
V: TRBV28
D: -
size: -
CDR3: CASSHLSGGNQPQHF
DNA: TGTGCCAGCAGTCACCTTTCCGGAGGCAATCAGCCCCAGCATTTT

J: TRBJ2-1
V: TRBV9
D: -
size: -
CDR3: CASSEPGYLSYNEQFF
DNA: TGTGCCAGCAGCGAACCGGGATACCTCTCCTACAATGAGCAGTTCTTC

J: TRBJ2-5
V: TRBV11-1
D: -
size: -
CDR3: CATGGYGETQYF
DNA: TGTGCCACAGGAGGTTACGGGGAGACCCAGTACTTC

J: TRBJ2-2
V: TRBV30
D: -
size: -
CDR3: CAWSVPGGWTGELFF
DNA: TGTGCCTGGAGTGTACCTGGAGGTTGGACCGGGGAGCTGTTTTTT

J: TRBJ2-1
V: TRBV11-2
D: TRBD2
size: -
CDR3: CASSSIAGLTYNEQFF
DNA: TGTGCCAGCAGCTCTATAGCGGGGTTAACCTACAATGAGCAGTTCTTC

J: TRBJ1-1
V: TRBV3-1/TRBV3-2
D: TRBD1
size: -
CDR3: CASSPHPTGEAFF
DNA: TGTGCCAGCAGCCCACACCCGACAGGGGAAGCTTTCTTT

J: TRBJ2-1
V: TRBV7-9
D: TRBD2
size: -
CDR3: CASSDAAGTRVEQFF
DNA: TGTGCCAGCAGCGACGCCGCCGGGACTAGGGTTGAGCAGTTCTTC

J: TRBJ1-2
V: TRBV30
D: -
size: -
CDR3: CAWIRRGREDGYTF
DNA: TGTGCCTGGATTCGACGCGGCAGGGAAGATGGCTACACCTTC

J: TRBJ2-1
V: TRBV19
D: -
size: -
CDR3: CASSQNLNNEQFF
DNA: TGTGCCAGTAGTCAGAATCTTAACAATGAGCAGTTCTTC

J: TRBJ2-7
V: TRBV6-2/TRBV6-3
D: TRBD2
size: once
CDR3: CASSSSGTSVNYEQYF
DNA: TGTGCCAGCAGTTCTTCCGGGACTAGCGTCAACTACGAGCAGTACTTC

J: TRBJ1-1
V: TRBV6-5
D: -
size: few
CDR3: CASSNRQGRSTEAFF
DNA: TGTGCCAGCAGTAACCGCCAGGGGCGTAGCACTGAAGCTTTCTTT

J: TRBJ1-1
V: TRBV5-4
D: -
size: once
CDR3: CASSLQPGDEAFF
DNA: TGTGCCAGCAGCTTGCAGCCGGGAGATGAAGCTTTCTTT

J: TRBJ2-7
V: TRBV7-8
D: -
size: -
CDR3: CASSLEVTQSYEQYF
DNA: TGTGCCAGCAGCTTAGAAGTAACTCAATCCTACGAGCAGTACTTC

J: TRBJ2-3
V: TRBV6-1
D: -
size: -
CDR3: CASSDTQGFGGLTSTDTQYF
DNA: TGTGCCAGCAGTGATACCCAGGGATTCGGCGGACTAACTAGCACAGATACGCAGTATTTT